This TCR beta chain is from a study of CD8+CD57+ T cells in acquired aplastic anemia. Study as a whole: Sorted cells (CD4+ and CD8+) yielded DNA amounts that averaged approximately 3.1 ug.

V dropped 4 bases and J dropped 6 bases, with 22 bases sitting between them. This CDR3 has 17 residues. Germline V gene data show CDR1 as MGHDK and CDR2 as SYGVNS. Concerning this clonotype itself: The antigen is unknown.

The study profiled TCR beta VDJ and CDR3 using genomic DNA as template. TCRdb reprocessed the reads via MiXCR and lists one record per CDR3 protein. Among 400,000 to 600,000 distinct CDR3 sequences listed, around 33% were seen once. Those patients picked for sequencing had displayed CD8+CD57+ cell expansion on flow cytometry. General study results and limits: The number of CD8+ CDR3 sequences shared by patients and controls was approximately 28. No significant difference in CD8+ Simpson's diversity was found between patients and controls.

The sequence was obtained from a human donor with aplastic anemia. The source material was sorted CD4+, CD8+, or CD8+CD57+ T cells (not recorded which) from PBMCs. The chain uses TRBV25-1 and TRBJ2-1, with D possibly being TRBD2 (6 bases). CDR3 bases: TGTGCCAGCAGTGGATCGGGACTTCCTATATCAACCAATGAGCAGTTCTTC. This encodes CASSGSGLPISTNEQFF.